This T cell receptor beta chain comes out of a study of blood T cell repertoires in COVID-19. Study context: Sites across the United States, Italy and Spain contributed samples from acute and convalescent COVID-19. The cDNA or gDNA used as material had been derived from T cells, B-cell-depleted T cells, or PBMCs.

Original handling: Estimates of nucleated cell counts were drawn from the amplification of reference gene primers. Measured with immunoSEQ multiplex PCR; TCRdb has only the in-frame clones, and not every one. That table furnishes V, J and clone size, whereas the DNA furnished D and trimming. The repertoire holds over 40,000 clones, roughly nine tenths seen once, with under 6.5% in the top ten. The germline V gene has CDR1 SGHVT and CDR2 SQSDAQ. The V end was cut by 5 bases, the J end by 0 bases, with 20 bases between. This CDR3 has 18 residues. Material for sequencing was peripheral blood. The V and J genes are TRBV7-4 and TRBJ1-5; D gene unclear. This TCR derives from a man aged 70-80 years with acute or convalescent COVID-19. The CDR3: CASSLPIRKEDSNQPQHF. The CDR3 DNA reads as TGTGCCAGCAGCCTTCCGATCCGAAAGGAGGATAGCAATCAGCCCCAGCATTTT.